The rows below give T cell receptor beta chains drawn from one sample of a study of T cell responses to AZD1222 COVID-19 vaccine. The data were produced by immunoSEQ multiplex PCR, yet TCRdb's version contains in-frame clones alone and is incomplete. Here the sample spans 80,000 to 100,000 clones, 88% being singletons. Sequenced material: peripheral blood, taken on day 0 of AZD1222 vaccination. Source of these receptors: an adult in good health. CDR3s include the opening cysteine and the closing phenylalanine or tryptophan. The order of the fields is CDR3 protein, CDR3 DNA, D gene, J gene, V gene, clone size. The D gene is left open where the match is weak. Clone size is given for some rows only: seen once, a few or many times, or a class if the clone is expanded.

CDR3 protein: CASSRLPGQGNTEAFF
CDR3 DNA: TGTGCCAGCAGCCGACTTCCGGGACAGGGGAACACTGAAGCTTTCTTT
D gene: TRBD1
J gene: TRBJ1-1
V gene: TRBV7-9
clone size: -

CDR3 protein: CASRQPENTEAFF
CDR3 DNA: TGTGCCAGCCGTCAGCCGGAGAACACTGAAGCTTTCTTT
D gene: -
J gene: TRBJ1-1
V gene: TRBV6-5
clone size: -

CDR3 protein: CASTKSSILAGSYNEQFF
CDR3 DNA: TGTGCCAGTACGAAATCAAGTATACTCGCTGGCAGCTACAATGAGCAGTTCTTC
D gene: -
J gene: TRBJ2-1
V gene: TRBV19
clone size: -

CDR3 protein: CATSRLDRFEPQHF
CDR3 DNA: TGTGCCACCAGCAGGCTCGACAGGTTTGAGCCCCAGCATTTT
D gene: -
J gene: TRBJ1-5
V gene: TRBV15
clone size: -

CDR3 protein: CASASGDRLQPQHF
CDR3 DNA: TGTGCCAGTGCCTCGGGGGATCGGCTTCAGCCCCAGCATTTT
D gene: -
J gene: TRBJ1-5
V gene: TRBV19
clone size: -

CDR3 protein: CASSGRQGSSGANVLTF
CDR3 DNA: TGCGCCAGCAGTGGACGACAGGGGAGCTCTGGGGCCAACGTCCTGACTTTC
D gene: TRBD1
J gene: TRBJ2-6
V gene: TRBV10-2
clone size: -

CDR3 protein: CASSYIQGATYEQYF
CDR3 DNA: TGTGCCAGCAGTTACATACAGGGGGCTACCTACGAGCAGTACTTC
D gene: TRBD1
J gene: TRBJ2-7
V gene: TRBV6-6
clone size: once

CDR3 protein: CAISAGVGTYDEQFF
CDR3 DNA: TGTGCCATCAGTGCGGGAGTGGGTACTTACGATGAGCAGTTCTTC
D gene: -
J gene: TRBJ2-1
V gene: TRBV10-3
clone size: -

CDR3 protein: CASSPFGTSGPMYF
CDR3 DNA: TGTGCCAGCAGCCCTTTTGGGACTAGCGGGCCTATGTACTTC
D gene: TRBD2
J gene: TRBJ2-5
V gene: TRBV14
clone size: -

CDR3 protein: CASSQTGEGAFF
CDR3 DNA: TGTGCCAGCAGTCAGACAGGGGAGGGGGCTTTCTTT
D gene: TRBD1
J gene: TRBJ1-1
V gene: TRBV27
clone size: -